These T cell receptor beta chains were read from a single sample in a study of CD8 T cells in ankylosing spondylitis. TCRdb independently ran MiXCR on the 5' RACE reads; one entry per CDR3 protein. The data contain approximately 220,000 distinct CDR3 sequences, roughly 26% of them singletons. Sequenced sample: blood, either unsorted or a sorted T cell fraction (not recorded which). The receptor set was obtained from a male donor with ankylosing spondylitis or in good health (not recorded which). Each CDR3 is given with its conserved first and last residue. D genes are given only for firm matches. Clone size appears in some rows only: once, few, many, or a class for an expanded clone.

D,J,V,size,CDR3,DNA
NA,TRBJ2-1,TRBV2,many,CASSGGNEREQFF,TGTGCCAGCAGTGGCGGGAATGAGCGCGAGCAGTTCTTC
NA,TRBJ2-1,TRBV20-1,many,CSARDMGEYYNEQFF,TGCAGTGCTAGAGATATGGGGGAGTACTACAATGAGCAGTTCTTC
TRBD1,TRBJ2-7,TRBV27,NA,CASSLFGGTAVNEQYF,TGTGCCAGCAGTTTATTCGGTGGGACAGCCGTAAACGAGCAGTACTTC
TRBD2,TRBJ2-1,TRBV5-1,many,CASSLGSSGVTGEQFF,TGCGCCAGCAGCTTGGGTTCTAGCGGGGTCACTGGTGAGCAGTTCTTC
TRBD2,TRBJ2-7,TRBV12-3/TRBV12-4,many,CASRVAGGSYEQYF,TGTGCCAGCCGCGTAGCGGGAGGATCCTACGAGCAGTACTTC
TRBD2,TRBJ2-2,TRBV12-5,few,CASGLGLAGGQGTGELFF,TGTGCTAGTGGTTTGGGACTAGCGGGAGGGCAGGGCACCGGGGAGCTGTTTTTT
NA,TRBJ2-1,TRBV4-2,many,CASMFETGGYEQFF,TGTGCCAGCATGTTCGAGACAGGTGGTTATGAGCAGTTCTTC
TRBD2,TRBJ2-7,TRBV20-1,many,CSARSVAGVGEQYF,TGCAGTGCTAGAAGTGTAGCGGGAGTGGGCGAGCAGTACTTC
TRBD2,TRBJ2-1,TRBV12-3/TRBV12-4,many,CASSTGLAGGPYNEQFF,TGTGCCAGCAGTACGGGACTAGCGGGAGGGCCTTACAATGAGCAGTTCTTC
NA,TRBJ2-5,TRBV27,few,CASSLLPQETQYF,TGTGCCAGCAGTTTATTGCCCCAAGAGACCCAGTACTTC
TRBD1,TRBJ2-3,TRBV20-1,many,CSATDRGGNTQYF,TGCAGTGCCACTGACAGGGGTGGAAATACGCAGTATTTT
NA,TRBJ2-1,TRBV7-8,NA,CASSTRGGGRLFF,TGTGCCAGCAGCACACGAGGGGGTGGGAGGCTGTTCTTC
NA,TRBJ1-2,TRBV12-3/TRBV12-4,many,CASSLTVSGGYTF,TGTGCCAGCAGTTTGACAGTGTCTGGTGGCTACACCTTC
TRBD1,TRBJ1-1,TRBV11-2,many,CASSSFGDRRDTEAFF,TGTGCCAGCAGCTCCTTCGGGGACAGGCGGGACACTGAAGCTTTCTTT
TRBD1,TRBJ2-1,TRBV20-1,NA,CSAPLRTGGNEQFF,TGCAGTGCCCCGTTGAGGACAGGGGGAAATGAGCAGTTCTTC
TRBD2,TRBJ2-4,TRBV20-1,many,CSASPGLAENIQYF,TGCAGTGCTAGCCCGGGACTAGCGGAAAACATTCAGTACTTC
NA,TRBJ2-7,TRBV12-3/TRBV12-4,NA,CASSLGTEQYF,TGTGCCAGCAGTTTAGGGACAGAGCAGTACTTC
TRBD1,TRBJ2-1,TRBV20-1,NA,CSATGTGGWNEQFF,TGCAGTGCCACCGGGACAGGGGGCTGGAATGAGCAGTTCTTC
TRBD1,TRBJ1-1,TRBV7-3,few,CASSLDRETSEAFF,TGTGCCAGCAGCTTAGACAGGGAGACATCTGAAGCTTTCTTT
TRBD1,TRBJ2-5,TRBV12-3/TRBV12-4,many,CASRRQGAWETQYF,TGTGCCAGCAGAAGACAGGGGGCCTGGGAGACCCAGTACTTC
TRBD1,TRBJ2-7,TRBV10-3,NA,CAISAGQGDTEQYF,TGTGCCATCAGTGCGGGACAGGGTGATACCGAGCAGTACTTC
NA,TRBJ2-3,TRBV4-2,few,CASSQEVSTDTQYF,TGTGCCAGCAGCCAGGAAGTCTCCACAGATACGCAGTATTTT
NA,TRBJ1-1,TRBV29-1,few,CSGQDDTEAFF,TGCAGCGGACAAGATGACACTGAAGCTTTCTTT
TRBD2,TRBJ2-3,TRBV20-1,many,CSALSGRALYTQYF,TGCAGTGCCCTTAGCGGGAGGGCCTTGTATACGCAGTATTTT
NA,TRBJ1-2,TRBV27,many,CASAQGIINYGYTF,TGTGCCAGCGCACAGGGTATCATCAACTATGGCTACACCTTC
NA,TRBJ1-1,TRBV20-1,NA,CSAHGLMNTEAFF,TGCAGTGCCCACGGACTCATGAACACTGAAGCTTTCTTT
TRBD1,TRBJ1-6,TRBV6-1,many,CASTLGWTGDNSPLHF,TGTGCCAGCACCCTAGGGTGGACAGGGGATAATTCACCCCTCCACTTT
NA,TRBJ2-1,TRBV7-6,NA,CASSLASLGGVNEQFF,TGTGCCAGCAGCTTAGCGTCGCTTGGAGGGGTGAATGAGCAGTTCTTC
NA,TRBJ2-4,TRBV7-2,NA,CASSLSGSGAKNIQYF,TGTGCCAGCAGCTTAAGTGGGAGTGGGGCCAAAAACATTCAGTACTTC
NA,TRBJ2-1,TRBV5-5,many,CASSWTDGNEQFF,TGTGCCAGCAGCTGGACAGATGGCAATGAGCAGTTCTTC
NA,TRBJ1-2,TRBV3-1,NA,CASSPPRAGGGYTF,TGTGCCAGCAGCCCCCCGAGGGCAGGCGGTGGCTACACCTTC
TRBD2,TRBJ2-7,TRBV20-1,many,CSAERDPYEQYF,TGCAGTGCTGAGCGGGACCCCTACGAGCAGTACTTC
TRBD1,TRBJ2-5,TRBV20-1,NA,CSARPPEQGGETQYF,TGCAGTGCTAGACCCCCGGAACAGGGGGGCGAGACCCAGTACTTC
NA,TRBJ2-5,TRBV10-3,NA,CAISESRVGRPQETQYF,TGTGCCATCAGTGAGTCTAGAGTCGGGCGCCCACAAGAGACCCAGTACTTC
NA,TRBJ2-1,TRBV7-7,NA,CASSLGNNNEQFF,TGTGCTAGCAGCTTAGGGAATAACAATGAGCAGTTCTTC
NA,TRBJ1-1,TRBV20-1,many,CSARIEFGTEAFF,TGCAGTGCTAGAATCGAGTTCGGCACTGAAGCTTTCTTT
TRBD2,TRBJ2-1,TRBV9,NA,CASQPGLEYYNEQFF,TGTGCCAGCCAGCCGGGACTAGAGTACTACAATGAGCAGTTCTTC
TRBD1,TRBJ2-3,TRBV12-3/TRBV12-4,NA,CASSTDRGADTQYF,TGTGCCAGCAGTACCGACAGGGGAGCAGATACGCAGTATTTT
TRBD2,TRBJ2-1,TRBV20-1,few,CSARMTSGSYNEQFF,TGCAGTGCTAGAATGACTAGCGGCAGCTACAATGAGCAGTTCTTC
TRBD2,TRBJ2-3,TRBV29-1,many,CSVTGLAAFGTDTQYF,TGCAGCGTTACGGGACTAGCGGCCTTTGGGACAGATACGCAGTATTTT
NA,TRBJ1-1,TRBV20-1,many,CSASMLDTAEAFF,TGCAGTGCCTCGATGCTCGATACGGCTGAAGCTTTCTTT
TRBD1,TRBJ2-6,TRBV7-3,NA,CAVAQGASGANVLTF,TGTGCCGTGGCACAGGGGGCCTCTGGGGCCAACGTCCTGACTTTC
NA,TRBJ2-3,TRBV27,NA,CASSLTRRRPWDVKSTDTQYF,TGTGCCAGCAGTTTAACCCGCCGGCGCCCGTGGGACGTCAAAAGCACAGATACGCAGTATTTT